These T cell receptor beta chains were read from a single sample in a study of T cells in Graves' hyperthyroidism and ophthalmopathy. TCRdb reanalysed the multiplex PCR reads using MiXCR and keeps one entry per CDR3 protein. The sample has 400,000 to 450,000 distinct CDR3 sequences; roughly 15% are singletons. Sample: blood. These receptors were obtained from a man aged 18 to 35 with Graves' ophthalmopathy. Each CDR3 is given with its conserved first and last residue. A D gene is named only where the DNA matches it firmly.

15,TRBV18,TRBJ2-4,TRBD2,CASSLTSGGADIQYF
13,TRBV7-3,TRBJ2-4,.,CASSWTGRDIQYF
14,TRBV12-3/TRBV12-4,TRBJ1-1,.,CASSLTVLNTEAFF
14,TRBV20-1,TRBJ1-1,.,CSANLGSANTEAFF
13,TRBV29-1,TRBJ1-2,TRBD1,CSAGQGRFDGYTF
11,TRBV6-1,TRBJ2-7,.,CASSDRPRRYF
14,TRBV28,TRBJ1-3,.,CASSLSGYGNTIYF
12,TRBV20-1,TRBJ1-2,.,CSATKGGYGYTF
12,TRBV6-1,TRBJ1-3,.,CASSQSGNTIYF
13,TRBV6-1,TRBJ2-7,.,CASSLLQGREQYF